A single sample gave rise to the 6 T cell receptor beta chains below, sequenced in a study of cytomegalovirus exposure and HLA in healthy donors. Amplification used 60 Vbeta primers and 13 Jbeta primers. Data came from immunoSEQ multiplex PCR; TCRdb stores just in-frame clones and leaves some out. Altogether 120,000 or so clones are present, over 60% being singletons, with the ten largest covering roughly 5.9%. Sequenced material: PBMCs. These receptors all come from a middle-aged woman in good health and CMV-seronegative.

The chain has TRBV19 and TRBJ2-3, with unresolved D. This CDR3 is built from 16 residues. V gave up 4 bases and J gave up 1 base, with 15 bases separating them. Germline-derived CDR1 and CDR2 are LNHDA and SQIVND (reference sequence). CDR3 residues: CASSTGQALRTDTQYF. The CDR3, as DNA: TGTGCCAGTAGTACCGGTCAGGCTCTCCGCACAGATACGCAGTATTTT.

This clone was detected only a few times. This sample includes further DNA sequences coding for the same CDR3. V and J are TRBV6-5 and TRBJ2-3; D is possibly TRBD2 (5 bases). V lost 0 bases to trimming and J lost 3 bases, with 7 bases between them. The CDR3 runs to 14 residues. Germline CDR1 reads MNHEY; CDR2 reads SVGAGI. CDR3 DNA: TGTGCCAGCAGTTACTCGTCGGGGACAGATACGCAGTATTTT. Its translation is CASSYSSGTDTQYF.

This chain connects TRBV11-2 to TRBJ2-7, with 8 bases lining up with TRBD1. J lost 6 bases, V lost 0 bases, and 7 bases had no gene match. Germline V gene sequence: CDR1 SGHAT, CDR2 FQNNGV. CDR3 size: 15 residues. CDR3 in amino acids: CASSLEPGQGGEQYF. The CDR3 DNA sequence: TGTGCCAGCAGCTTAGAGCCCGGACAGGGTGGCGAGCAGTACTTC.

This clone has a handful of counts. The chain has TRBV5-1 and TRBJ2-5, with 10 bases matching TRBD1. CDR3 size: 15 residues. CDR1 and CDR2 from the germline V gene are SGHRS and YFSETQ. V lost 4 bases, J lost 4 bases, and 7 bases stayed unmatched. In DNA form, the CDR3 reads TGCGCCAGCAGCGTGGGACAGGGGTACGGAGAGACCCAGTACTTC. Amino acid sequence: CASSVGQGYGETQYF.

In DNA form, the CDR3 reads TGTGCCAGCAGCTTAAAGCGGGAGCGAACCTACGAGCAGTACTTC. Translating it yields CASSLKRERTYEQYF. The V call is TRBV7-2, the J call TRBJ2-7, with 8 nucleotides matching TRBD2. Germline assignment: CDR1 SGHTA and CDR2 FQGNSA. The CDR3 contains 15 residues. With V trimmed by 2 bases and J by 2 bases, 5 bases remained unmatched.

CDR3: CASSPGTASYEQYF. CDR3 bases: TGCGCCAGCAGCCCTGGGACAGCGTCCTACGAGCAGTACTTC. The rearrangement links TRBV5-1 to TRBJ2-7, with 7 bases identical to TRBD1. Germline CDR1 is SGHRS and CDR2 is YFSETQ. The CDR3 is made up of 14 amino acids. V lost 4 bases, J lost 1 base, and 5 bases stayed unmatched.